This T cell receptor beta chain was captured in a study of cytomegalovirus exposure and HLA in healthy donors. Notes on this clone: Its antigen remains unidentified.

It was healthy bone marrow donors who served as donors. Amplification used 60 Vbeta primers and 13 Jbeta primers. Clones were sequenced by immunoSEQ multiplex PCR, and TCRdb holds only the in-frame ones, with some missing. The sample table includes approximately 60,000 clones. Trimming removed 4 bases from V and 0 bases from J, with 17 bases in between. The CDR3 runs to 17 residues. Germline loops: CDR1 SGDLS, CDR2 YYNGEE. Study observations and caveats: When analyzed later, a missense DCLRE1C variant was found to be linked to TCR beta V- and J-gene trimming.

J is TRBJ2-1 and V is TRBV9, with D tentatively TRBD2 (6 bases). The specimen was PBMCs. This clonotype originated in a man younger than 45 in good health and CMV-seropositive. CDR3 DNA sequence: TGTGCCAGCAGCCCTCAACCGGGACTTATCTCCTACAATGAGCAGTTCTTC. Its protein is CASSPQPGLISYNEQFF.